This entry lists 16 T cell receptor beta chains sequenced from one sample in a study of blood T cell repertoires in COVID-19. TCRdb's table, derived via immunoSEQ multiplex PCR, lists solely in-frame clones and lacks some. The sample consists of 300,000 to 350,000 clones, around 90% of them appearing once. The sequenced sample was peripheral blood. These receptors all stem from a woman aged 25-40 years with COVID-19, enrolled during active disease.

This chain connects TRBV6-5 to TRBJ2-3; the match to TRBD1 covers 8 bases. V lost 6 bases, J lost 4 bases, and 6 bases stayed unmatched. This CDR3 comprises 14 residues. The germline gives CDR1 MNHEY, CDR2 SVGAGI. The CDR3 is CASRWTGQADTQYF. CDR3 DNA sequence: TGTGCCAGCAGGTGGACAGGGCAGGCAGATACGCAGTATTTT.

In its sample, this clone was seen once. V gene TRBV5-6 combines with J gene TRBJ2-5; D not certain. The CDR3 is 13 residues long. The ends were cut back, 7 bases at V and 5 bases at J, with 15 bases in the middle. Germline CDR1 is SGHDT and CDR2 is YYEEEE. CDR3 protein: CASGRGSLETQYF. CDR3 in DNA: TGTGCCAGCGGAAGAGGTAGTTTGGAGACCCAGTACTTC.

The J gene is TRBJ1-4, the V gene TRBV5-6; D gene ambiguous. The V end was cut by 0 bases, the J end by 4 bases, with 10 bases between. The CDR3 sequence is 15 residues long. The germline V gene encodes CDR1 SGHDT and CDR2 YYEEEE. CDR3 nucleotide sequence: TGTGCCAGCAGCTTGGTTGGCAGAGGTAATGAAAAACTGTTTTTT. Amino acids: CASSLVGRGNEKLFF.

The CDR3 DNA reads as TGTGCCAGCAGTTTAGCTGGTGACATCCAGCCCCAGCATTTT. Protein: CASSLAGDIQPQHF. The rearrangement uses TRBV28 and TRBJ1-5; no clear D. The CDR3 loop spans 14 amino acids. V was shortened by 2 bases and J by 7 bases, with 12 bases between the two germline ends. CDR1 is MDHEN and CDR2 is SYDVKM in the germline V gene.

This clone has only one observation. This rearrangement joins TRBV2 to TRBJ2-1; maybe TRBD1 (5 bases). V was pared by 6 bases and J by 5 bases, with 11 bases between. CDR1 is SNHLY and CDR2 is FYNNEI in the germline V gene. The CDR3 spans 13 residues. The CDR3 DNA sequence: TGTGCCAGCAGCGACAGCCCAAACAATGAGCAGTTCTTC. Its protein product is CASSDSPNNEQFF.

The rearrangement links TRBV20-1 to TRBJ2-1; 7 nucleotides align to TRBD2. The length of the CDR3 is 14 residues. The J segment lost 3 bases and the V segment lost 3 bases, leaving 5 bases of the junction unmatched. In germline, CDR1 is DFQATT, CDR2 SNEGSKA (reference sequence). CDR3 nucleotides: TGCAGTGCTAGTAGAGCGGGGATCTACAATGAGCAGTTCTTC. This translates into CSASRAGIYNEQFF.

The chain employs TRBV5-8 and TRBJ2-1; maybe TRBD1 (6 bases). CDR3 length: 17 amino acids. V lost 1 base to trimming and J lost 9 bases, with 23 bases between them. Looked up from germline, CDR1 is SGHTS and CDR2 is YDEGEE. The CDR3 loop reads CASSLSLGHSVGGEQFF. The CDR3 coding sequence is TGTGCCAGCAGCTTGTCCCTGGGACATTCGGTCGGCGGTGAGCAGTTCTTC.

The chain has TRBV18 and TRBJ2-2; possible D gene TRBD2, 5 bases. The CDR3 extends over 15 amino acids. The V gene's germline CDR1 is KGHSH and CDR2 LQKENI. The V end lost 3 bases, the J end lost 4 bases, and 12 bases lay between the germline ends. As DNA, the CDR3 is TGTGCCAGCTCACCGGAAGTGGCGGGCACCGGGGAGCTGTTTTTT. This translates into CASSPEVAGTGELFF.

A few counts support this clone. The chain uses TRBV28 and TRBJ1-4; 9 positions match TRBD1. Germline V lookup: CDR1 MDHEN, CDR2 SYDVKM. V dropped 10 bases and J dropped 0; count of bases not matched to a gene: 9. CDR3 length: 16 amino acids. CDR3 region: CAISDRGTATNEKLFF. For the CDR3, the DNA is TGTGCCATCTCCGACAGGGGGACTGCAACTAATGAAAAACTGTTTTTT.

The V call is TRBV4-3, the J call TRBJ2-7; no reliable D call. Per germline, CDR1 LGHNA and CDR2 YSLEER. The CDR3 sequence is 14 residues long. With 1 base removed from V and 2 bases from J, the gap between germline ends came to 9 bases. CDR3 sequence (DNA): TGCGCCAGCAGCCAAGGGCAGGCTACCTACGAGCAGTACTTC. Its protein is CASSQGQATYEQYF.

J is TRBJ2-5 and V is TRBV19; D is ambiguous. Germline CDR1 is LNHDA and CDR2 is SQIVND (reference sequence). V shed 1 base and J shed 4 bases, with 7 bases lying between them. The CDR3 is 13 amino acids. The CDR3 sequence: CASSIGLGETQYF. CDR3 DNA sequence: TGTGCCAGTAGTATAGGGCTTGGAGAGACCCAGTACTTC.

This clone has just a few counts. The gene calls are TRBV24-1 and TRBJ1-4; TRBD1 agrees at 9 bases. The germline V gene has CDR1 KGHDR and CDR2 SFDVKD. This CDR3 is 13 amino acids long. The J segment lost 6 bases and the V segment lost 7 bases, leaving 2 bases of the junction unmatched. The CDR3 loop is CATRGDRDEKLFF. Here the CDR3 DNA reads TGTGCCACCAGGGGGGACAGGGATGAAAAACTGTTTTTT.

This chain joins TRBV5-1 and TRBJ2-2; the match to TRBD2 covers 7 bases. The CDR3 sequence is 16 residues long. Trimming removed 1 base from V and 0 bases from J; junction bases left unmatched: 3. In germline, CDR1 is SGHRS, CDR2 YFSETQ. Here the CDR3 reads CASSLPLAANTGELFF. CDR3 bases: TGCGCCAGCAGCTTGCCCCTAGCGGCGAACACCGGGGAGCTGTTTTTT.

The chain couples TRBV7-9 to TRBJ2-7, with a tentative D call TRBD2 (5 bases). V lost 6 bases and J 2 bases, leaving 11 bases between the germline ends. This CDR3 contains 13 residues. Germline V gene data show CDR1 as SEHNR and CDR2 as FQNEAQ (reference sequence). The CDR3 loop reads CASRLSGAYEQYF. The CDR3 DNA reads TGTGCCAGCAGACTCAGCGGAGCCTACGAGCAGTACTTC. Full variable domain (rest looked up from reference TRBV7-9 and TRBJ2-7): DTGVSQNPRHKITKRGQNVTFRCDPISEHNRLYWYRQTLGQGPEFLTYFQNEAQLEKSRLLSDRFSAERPKGSFSTLEIQRTEQGDSAMYLCASRLSGAYEQYFGPGTRLTVT.

The rearrangement uses TRBV2 and TRBJ2-7, with D tentatively TRBD2 (6 bases). V dropped 4 bases and J dropped 0 bases, with 10 bases sitting between them. The germline CDR1 and CDR2 sequences are SNHLY and FYNNEI. The CDR3 length is 14 residues. In DNA form, the CDR3 reads TGTGCCAGCAGTGGGGGGGAGTACTCCTACGAGCAGTACTTC. This gives the protein CASSGGEYSYEQYF. The full variable domain, completed using reference TRBV2 and TRBJ2-7, is EPEVTQTPSHQVTQMGQEVILRCVPISNHLYFYWYRQILGQKVEFLVSFYNNEISEKSEIFDDQFSVERPDGSNFTLKIRSTKLEDSAMYFCASSGGEYSYEQYFGPGTRLTVT.

J is TRBJ2-3 and V is TRBV5-5, with a weak D call TRBD2 (5 bases). Germline V gene data show CDR1 as SGHKS and CDR2 as YYEKEE (reference sequence). This CDR3 region has 16 residues. V lost 0 bases, J lost 4 bases, and 15 bases lay in between. CDR3 protein: CASSLVRAGGSDTQYF. The CDR3 DNA sequence: TGTGCCAGCAGCTTGGTAAGGGCGGGCGGATCAGATACGCAGTATTTT.